This TCR beta chain came from a study of shared clonotypes between healthy human individuals. The CDR3 sequence is 13 residues long. Germline V gives CDR1 SNHLY, CDR2 FYNNEI. The ends lost 9 bases at V and 7 bases at J; junction bases unmatched: 8. This table comes from immunoSEQ multiplex PCR, and its TCRdb copy is limited to in-frame clones, with some not included. The data contain about 1.1 million clones, around 77% of them singletons. The sequence derives from a man between 18 and 29 years old in good health. Some clones in this sample may be carry-over from other donors' samples. J is TRBJ2-1 and V is TRBV2; 8 nucleotides match TRBD2. The sequencing input was memory CD4+ T cells from PBMCs. Subset in this sample: CD45RA-negative fraction. The CDR3 region has the DNA TGTGCCAGAACTAGCGGAGGTCGGAATGAGCAGTTCTTC. This translates into CARTSGGRNEQFF.